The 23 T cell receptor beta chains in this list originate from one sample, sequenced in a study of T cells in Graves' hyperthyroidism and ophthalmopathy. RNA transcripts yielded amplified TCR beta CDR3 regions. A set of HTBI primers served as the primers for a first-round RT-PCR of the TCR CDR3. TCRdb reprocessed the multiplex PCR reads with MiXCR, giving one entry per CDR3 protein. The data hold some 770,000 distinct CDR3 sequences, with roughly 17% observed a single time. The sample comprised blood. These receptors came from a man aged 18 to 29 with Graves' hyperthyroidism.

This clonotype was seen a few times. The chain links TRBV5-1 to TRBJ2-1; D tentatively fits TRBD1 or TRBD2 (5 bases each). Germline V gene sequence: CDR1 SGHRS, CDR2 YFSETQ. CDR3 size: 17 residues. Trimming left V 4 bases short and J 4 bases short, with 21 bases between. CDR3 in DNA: TGCGCCAGCAGCGCGTCTGGGGACGGATATTTATACAATGAGCAGTTCTTC. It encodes CASSASGDGYLYNEQFF.

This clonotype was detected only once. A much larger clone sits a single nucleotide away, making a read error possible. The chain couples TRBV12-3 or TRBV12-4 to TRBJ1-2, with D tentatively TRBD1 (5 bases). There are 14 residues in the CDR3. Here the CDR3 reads CASMFGGAGYGYAF. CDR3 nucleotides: TGTGCCAGCATGTTCGGCGGGGCGGGCTATGGCTACGCCTTC.

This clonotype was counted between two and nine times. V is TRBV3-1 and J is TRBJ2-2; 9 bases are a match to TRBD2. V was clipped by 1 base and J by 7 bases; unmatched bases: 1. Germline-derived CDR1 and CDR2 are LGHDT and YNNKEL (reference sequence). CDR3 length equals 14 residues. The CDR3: CASSQGLADGELFF. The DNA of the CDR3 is TGTGCCAGCAGCCAAGGACTAGCGGACGGGGAGCTGTTTTTT.

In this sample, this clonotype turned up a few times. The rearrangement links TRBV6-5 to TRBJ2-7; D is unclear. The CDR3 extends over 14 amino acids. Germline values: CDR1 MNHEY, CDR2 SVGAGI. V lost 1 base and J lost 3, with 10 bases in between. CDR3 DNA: TGTGCCAGCAGTTACTTGCCAGCCGGCTACGAGCAGTACTTC. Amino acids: CASSYLPAGYEQYF.

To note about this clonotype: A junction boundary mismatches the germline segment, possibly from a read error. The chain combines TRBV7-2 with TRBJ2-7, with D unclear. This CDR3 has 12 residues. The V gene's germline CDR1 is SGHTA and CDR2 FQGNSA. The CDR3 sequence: CAGSFANHEQYF. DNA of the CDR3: TGTGCCGGCAGCTTCGCTAACCACGAGCAGTACTTC.

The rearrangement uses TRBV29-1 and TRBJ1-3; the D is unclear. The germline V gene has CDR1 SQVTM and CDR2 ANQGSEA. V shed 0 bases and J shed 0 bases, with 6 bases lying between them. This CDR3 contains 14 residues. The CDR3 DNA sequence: TGCAGCGTTGAAGACAGCGTCTCTGGAAACACCATATATTTT. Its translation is CSVEDSVSGNTIYF.

The CDR3 bases are TGCAGTGCTAGTCAGCCAAGCCTCAATCAGCCCCAGCATTTT. It codes for CSASQPSLNQPQHF. The chain has TRBV20-1 and TRBJ1-5; D unresolved. Germline-derived CDR1 and CDR2 are DFQATT and SNEGSKA (reference sequence). V shed 3 bases and J shed 3 bases, with 12 bases lying between them. The CDR3 has 14 residues.

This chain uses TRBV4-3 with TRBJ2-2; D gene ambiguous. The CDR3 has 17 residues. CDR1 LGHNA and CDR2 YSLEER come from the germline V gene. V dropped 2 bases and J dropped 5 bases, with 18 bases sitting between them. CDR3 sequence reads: CASSQHSWYSTTGELFF. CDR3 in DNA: TGCGCCAGCAGCCAACATTCTTGGTATTCAACGACCGGGGAGCTGTTTTTT.

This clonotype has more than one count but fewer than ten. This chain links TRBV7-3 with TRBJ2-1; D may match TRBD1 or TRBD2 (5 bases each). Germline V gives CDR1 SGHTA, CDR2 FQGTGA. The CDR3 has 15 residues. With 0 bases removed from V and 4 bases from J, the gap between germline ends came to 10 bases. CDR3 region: CASSLTWDGYNEQFF. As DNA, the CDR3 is TGTGCCAGCAGCTTAACGTGGGACGGTTACAATGAGCAGTTCTTC.

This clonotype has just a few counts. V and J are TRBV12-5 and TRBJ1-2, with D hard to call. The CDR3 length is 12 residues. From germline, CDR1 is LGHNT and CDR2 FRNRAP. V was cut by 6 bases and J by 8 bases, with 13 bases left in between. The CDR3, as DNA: TGTGCTAGTGGCCTATCCTCTGGCGGCTACACCTTC. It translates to CASGLSSGGYTF.

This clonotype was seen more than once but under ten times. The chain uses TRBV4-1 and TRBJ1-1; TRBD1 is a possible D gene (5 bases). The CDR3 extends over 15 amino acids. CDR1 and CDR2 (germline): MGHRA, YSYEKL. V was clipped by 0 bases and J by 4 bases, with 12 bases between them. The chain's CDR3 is CASSQDPHGGTEAFF. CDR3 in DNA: TGCGCCAGCAGCCAAGACCCCCACGGGGGCACTGAAGCTTTCTTT.

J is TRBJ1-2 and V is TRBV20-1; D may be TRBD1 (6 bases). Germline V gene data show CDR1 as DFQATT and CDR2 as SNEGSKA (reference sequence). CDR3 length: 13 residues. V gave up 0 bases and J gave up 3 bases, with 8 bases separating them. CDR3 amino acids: CSARDYRDYGYTF. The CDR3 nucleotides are TGCAGTGCTAGAGATTACAGGGACTATGGCTACACCTTC.

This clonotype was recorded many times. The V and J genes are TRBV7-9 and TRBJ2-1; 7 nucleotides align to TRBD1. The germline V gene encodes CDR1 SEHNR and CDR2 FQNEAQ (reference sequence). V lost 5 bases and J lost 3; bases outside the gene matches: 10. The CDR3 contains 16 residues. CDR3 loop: CASSPPGTDFYNEQFF. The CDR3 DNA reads TGTGCCAGCAGCCCGCCGGGGACAGATTTCTACAATGAGCAGTTCTTC.

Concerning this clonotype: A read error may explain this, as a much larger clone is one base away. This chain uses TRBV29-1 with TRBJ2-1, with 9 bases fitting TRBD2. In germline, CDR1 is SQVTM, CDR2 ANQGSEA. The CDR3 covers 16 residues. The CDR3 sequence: CSAEESRPSGNNEQFF. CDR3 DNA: TGCAGCGCTGAAGAGTCGCGGCCTAGCGGGAACAATGAGCAGTTCTTC.

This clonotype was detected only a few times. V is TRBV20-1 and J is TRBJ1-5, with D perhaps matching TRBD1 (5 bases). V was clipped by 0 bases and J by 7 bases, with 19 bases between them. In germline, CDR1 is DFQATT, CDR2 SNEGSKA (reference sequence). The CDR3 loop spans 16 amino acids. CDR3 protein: CSARDGGGGVGQPQHF. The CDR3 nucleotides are TGCAGTGCTAGAGATGGGGGGGGGGGGGTAGGCCAGCCCCAGCATTTT.

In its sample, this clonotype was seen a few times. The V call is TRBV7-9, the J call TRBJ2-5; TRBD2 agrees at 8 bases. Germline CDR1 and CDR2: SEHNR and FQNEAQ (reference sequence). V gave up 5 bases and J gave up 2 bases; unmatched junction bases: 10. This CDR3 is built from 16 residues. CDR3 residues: CASSLASGPFQETQYF. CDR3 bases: TGTGCCAGCAGCCTTGCTAGCGGGCCATTTCAAGAGACCCAGTACTTC.

CDR3 protein: CASSLTGGASATNEKLFF. The CDR3 nucleotides are TGCGCCAGCAGCTTGACCGGGGGAGCATCTGCAACTAATGAAAAACTGTTTTTT. The chain employs TRBV5-1 and TRBJ1-4, with a weak D call TRBD1 (5 bases). This CDR3 has 18 amino acids. Germline V gene lookup returns CDR1 SGHRS and CDR2 YFSETQ. V lost 1 base, J lost 0 bases, and 16 bases lay in between.

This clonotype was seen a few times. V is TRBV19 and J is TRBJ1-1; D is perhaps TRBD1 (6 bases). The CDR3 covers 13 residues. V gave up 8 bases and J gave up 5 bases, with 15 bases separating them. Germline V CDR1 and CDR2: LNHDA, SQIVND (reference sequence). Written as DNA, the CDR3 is TGTGCCAGTCGAGGGGGAGAACGGACTGAAGCTTTCTTT. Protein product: CASRGGERTEAFF. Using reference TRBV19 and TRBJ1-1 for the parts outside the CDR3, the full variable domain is DGGITQSPKYLFRKEGQNVTLSCEQNLNHDAMYWYRQDPGQGLRLIYYSQIVNDFQKGDIAEGYSVSREKKESFPLTVTSAQKNPTAFYLCASRGGERTEAFFGQGTRLTVV.

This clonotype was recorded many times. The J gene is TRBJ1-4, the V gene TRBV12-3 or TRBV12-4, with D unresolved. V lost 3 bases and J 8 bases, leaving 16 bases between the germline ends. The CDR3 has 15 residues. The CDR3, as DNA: TGTGCCAGCAGTTTCGGGCTGGGGAGGAAGGAAAAACTGTTTTTT. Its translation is CASSFGLGRKEKLFF.

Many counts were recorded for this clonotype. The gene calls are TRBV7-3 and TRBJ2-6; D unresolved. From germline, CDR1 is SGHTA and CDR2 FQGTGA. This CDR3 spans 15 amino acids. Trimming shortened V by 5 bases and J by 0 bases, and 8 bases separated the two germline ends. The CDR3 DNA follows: TGTGCCAGCAGCCCTGGAAGCTCTGGGGCCAACGTCCTGACTTTC. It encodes CASSPGSSGANVLTF.

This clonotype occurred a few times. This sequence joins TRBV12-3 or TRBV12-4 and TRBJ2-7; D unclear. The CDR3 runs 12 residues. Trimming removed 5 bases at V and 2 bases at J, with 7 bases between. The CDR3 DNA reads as TGTGCCAGCAGTACTTTCGCCTACGAGCAGTACTTC. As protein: CASSTFAYEQYF.

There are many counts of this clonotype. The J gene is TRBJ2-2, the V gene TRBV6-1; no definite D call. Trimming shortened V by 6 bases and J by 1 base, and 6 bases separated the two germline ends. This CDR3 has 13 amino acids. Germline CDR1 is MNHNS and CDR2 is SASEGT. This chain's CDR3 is CASRNQNTGELFF. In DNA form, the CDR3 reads TGTGCCAGCAGGAACCAGAACACCGGGGAGCTGTTTTTT.

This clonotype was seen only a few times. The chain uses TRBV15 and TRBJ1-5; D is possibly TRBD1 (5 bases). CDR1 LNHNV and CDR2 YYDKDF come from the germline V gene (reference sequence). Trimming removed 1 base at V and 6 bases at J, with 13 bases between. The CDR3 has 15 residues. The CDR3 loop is CATSRAGGWGQPQHF. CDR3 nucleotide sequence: TGTGCCACCAGCAGAGCGGGGGGTTGGGGTCAGCCCCAGCATTTT.